Following are 26 T cell receptor beta chains from one sample sequenced in a study of T cells expressing NK-cell markers. TCRdb re-called the 5' RACE reads, yielding one record per CDR3 amino acid sequence without DNA. The sample spans about 300,000 distinct CDR3 sequences; the ten largest clones claim about 4.2%. The sequenced sample consisted of blood T cells: a sorted CD56 or NKG2C T cell subset, CD4+ or CD8+ T cells, or bulk PBMC T cells (not recorded which). The receptors here all came from a woman between 18 and 70 years old in good health.

The chain carries TRBV4-2 and TRBJ2-1; TCRdb designates TRBD1, a call that cannot be tested without DNA. The CDR3 length is 16 residues. Germline lookup yields CDR1 LGHNA and CDR2 YNFKEQ. CDR3: CASSRERQAGSNEQFF.

The V call is TRBV29-1, the J call TRBJ2-5; no DNA is available, so the TRBD1 call from TCRdb remains unchecked. Germline values: CDR1 SQVTM, CDR2 ANQGSEA. This CDR3 has 15 residues. The CDR3 loop reads CSVEGWQGVLETQYF.

The chain links TRBV15 to TRBJ2-4; the D call of TRBD1 rests on TCRdb alone, since no DNA is present to check it. This CDR3 spans 14 amino acids. Germline V gene lookup returns CDR1 LNHNV and CDR2 YYDKDF (reference sequence). CDR3 residues: CATSRDRGTRSQYF. The full variable domain, rest sourced from reference TRBV15 and TRBJ2-4, is DAMVIQNPRYQVTQFGKPVTLSCSQTLNHNVMYWYQQKSSQAPKLLFHYYDKDFNNEADTPDNFQSRRPNTSFCFLDIRSPGLGDTAMYLCATSRDRGTRSQYFGAGTRLSVL.

The chain is built from TRBV4-2 and TRBJ2-1. From germline, CDR1 is LGHNA and CDR2 YNFKEQ. The CDR3 has 17 amino acids. The chain's CDR3 is CASSQDQNVISYNEQFF.

The J gene is TRBJ1-1, the V gene TRBV12-3 or TRBV12-4; TCRdb's D call of TRBD1 is untestable without DNA. This CDR3 has 14 residues. Here the CDR3 reads CASTKPGVNTEAFF.

The chain couples TRBV7-7 to TRBJ2-2. The CDR3 contains 15 residues. Germline CDR1 is SSHAT and CDR2 is FNYEAQ (reference sequence). CDR3 in amino acids: CASSLNGANTGELFF.

This chain links TRBV4-2 with TRBJ2-2; TCRdb's assignment of TRBD2 cannot be checked, as there is no DNA. Germline V lookup: CDR1 LGHNA, CDR2 YNFKEQ. The CDR3 is 17 amino acids. CDR3 sequence: CASSQSAWRELGGELFF.

The rearrangement links TRBV7-2 to TRBJ1-2; there is no DNA to check the TCRdb D call of TRBD1. The CDR3 extends over 12 amino acids. Per the germline V gene, CDR1 is SGHTA and CDR2 is FQGNSA. The CDR3 sequence is CASSQTGEGYTF.

The chain is built from TRBV19 and TRBJ1-1. CDR3 length: 12 residues. Germline loops: CDR1 LNHDA, CDR2 SQIVND (reference sequence). This CDR3 reads CASRGDYTEAFF.

CDR3 loop: CASSRYREGETQYF. V gene TRBV5-1 combines with J gene TRBJ2-5; TCRdb gives TRBD2 as the D gene, but with no DNA this cannot be confirmed. Germline-derived CDR1 and CDR2 are SGHRS and YFSETQ. CDR3 length: 14 residues.

The chain carries TRBV5-6 and TRBJ1-4. Germline-derived CDR1 and CDR2 are SGHDT and YYEEEE. The CDR3 length is 16 residues. The CDR3 region is CASSLGRAATNEKLFF.

This CDR3 reads CSVEGWESRYNEQFF. V gene TRBV29-1 combines with J gene TRBJ2-1; the D call from TCRdb, TRBD2, cannot be confirmed without DNA. The germline gives CDR1 SQVTM, CDR2 ANQGSEA. CDR3 length: 15 amino acids.

This sequence joins TRBV20-1 and TRBJ1-1. Germline V gene sequence: CDR1 DFQATT, CDR2 SNEGSKA (reference sequence). The CDR3 length is 14 residues. CDR3 protein: CSARGGSMNTEAFF.

The chain uses TRBV19 and TRBJ2-2; TCRdb picks TRBD1, but there is no DNA to check that call. The germline gives CDR1 LNHDA, CDR2 SQIVND (reference sequence). The CDR3 runs to 16 residues. The CDR3: CASSIPFGTGTGELFF.

The rearrangement joins TRBV20-1 to TRBJ1-1; with no DNA, the TCRdb D assignment of TRBD1 cannot be verified. Germline-derived CDR1 and CDR2 are DFQATT and SNEGSKA (reference sequence). The CDR3 loop spans 12 amino acids. Here the CDR3 reads CSASTGGTEAFF.

Here the CDR3 reads CSVEGRMNTEAFF. The V call is TRBV29-1, the J call TRBJ1-1. Germline assignment: CDR1 SQVTM and CDR2 ANQGSEA. This CDR3 is built from 13 residues.

J is TRBJ2-7 and V is TRBV5-6; TCRdb calls TRBD1, which cannot be checked without DNA. This CDR3 contains 13 residues. Germline CDR1 SGHDT, CDR2 YYEEEE. CDR3 residues: CASSLWTGGEQYF.

V usage is TRBV30 and J usage is TRBJ2-1. This CDR3 spans 14 amino acids. From germline, CDR1 is GTSNPN and CDR2 SVGIG (reference sequence). CDR3 region: CAWNLGRSSNEQFF.

The chain carries TRBV9 and TRBJ1-1. The CDR3 length is 12 residues. CDR1 SGDLS and CDR2 YYNGEE come from the germline V gene. The CDR3 sequence: CASGGVGTEAFF.

The chain links TRBV6-2 or TRBV6-3 to TRBJ1-5; TCRdb gives TRBD1 as the D gene, but with no DNA this cannot be confirmed. The V gene's germline CDR1 is MNHEY and CDR2 SVGEGT. This CDR3 region has 15 residues. The chain's CDR3 is CASMGGFSGHQPQHF.

The chain couples TRBV6-2 or TRBV6-3 to TRBJ2-1; TCRdb indicates TRBD1, and absent DNA this call remains unverified. This CDR3 is 15 amino acids long. Looked up from germline, CDR1 is MNHEY and CDR2 is SVGEGT. The CDR3 sequence: CASSLLGPLGSEQFF.

The gene calls are TRBV10-3 and TRBJ1-6; TCRdb designates TRBD1, a call that cannot be tested without DNA. Germline loops: CDR1 ENHRY, CDR2 SYGVKD. The CDR3 sequence is 15 residues long. Here the CDR3 reads CAIKPDRGDHSPLHF.

V gene TRBV5-1 combines with J gene TRBJ2-7; TCRdb's D call, TRBD2, is unchecked because there is no DNA. The CDR3 loop spans 15 amino acids. Per the germline V gene, CDR1 is SGHRS and CDR2 is YFSETQ. The CDR3 here is CASSLDPGPTYEQYF.

The chain carries TRBV7-2 and TRBJ1-5; lacking DNA, the TRBD1 call made by TCRdb goes unchecked. The CDR3 is 15 amino acids. Germline V gene sequence: CDR1 SGHTA, CDR2 FQGNSA. The CDR3 here is CASSLDWTRNQPQHF.

The chain is built from TRBV28 and TRBJ1-4; the D call of TRBD1 rests on TCRdb alone, since no DNA is present to check it. The CDR3 loop spans 14 amino acids. Germline V gene data show CDR1 as MDHEN and CDR2 as SYDVKM. CDR3 loop: CASGTADSTEKLFF.

This chain connects TRBV20-1 to TRBJ2-4; TCRdb returns TRBD1, unconfirmable since there is no DNA. The germline CDR1 and CDR2 sequences are DFQATT and SNEGSKA (reference sequence). CDR3 size: 16 residues. The CDR3 region is CSATGGQGIAKNIQYF.